These 25 T cell receptor beta chains were all obtained from the same sample, sequenced in a study of spatial heterogeneity in lung cancer. Using its own MiXCR run on the 5' RACE reads, TCRdb lists one record per CDR3 protein. The sample lists around 9,900 distinct CDR3 sequences; around 6.3% were seen once. No cognate antigen is known for these TCRs. Notes on the study in general: Counts of expanded alpha and beta TCRs within tumors tracked the tumor nonsynonymous mutation count.

Time point noted: sample taken at primary tumor resection. Source: lung tumor tissue, taken at surgery. All receptors derive from a female donor with early-stage non-small cell lung cancer.

J is TRBJ2-7 and V is TRBV19; D is perhaps TRBD1 (6 bases). V was shortened by 3 bases and J by 0 bases, with 9 bases between the two germline ends. This CDR3 region has 14 residues. Germline CDR1 and CDR2: LNHDA and SQIVND (reference sequence). CDR3 region: CASSIRDTSYEQYF. The CDR3 DNA follows: TGTGCCAGTAGTATCCGGGACACCTCCTACGAGCAGTACTTC. The whole variable domain, filled in from reference TRBV19 and TRBJ2-7, reads DGGITQSPKYLFRKEGQNVTLSCEQNLNHDAMYWYRQDPGQGLRLIYYSQIVNDFQKGDIAEGYSVSREKKESFPLTVTSAQKNPTAFYLCASSIRDTSYEQYFGPGTRLTVT.

This clonotype has a count of ten or more. This sequence joins TRBV4-1 and TRBJ2-3; D remains ambiguous. The CDR3 covers 14 residues. V was pared by 6 bases and J by 4 bases, with 14 bases between. Germline CDR1 is MGHRA and CDR2 is YSYEKL. The CDR3 DNA follows: TGCGCCAGCAGTCTATACGCTGATCCAGATACGCAGTATTTT. Translation: CASSLYADPDTQYF.

This clonotype was counted many times. This chain connects TRBV7-2 to TRBJ2-5; a weak D match, TRBD2 (5 bases). The CDR3 is 15 amino acids. CDR1 and CDR2 from the germline V gene are SGHTA and FQGNSA. Trimming shortened V by 4 bases and J by 3 bases, and 15 bases separated the two germline ends. The CDR3 DNA reads TGTGCCAGCAGCTCGAACTCAGCGGTAGAAGAGACCCAGTACTTC. It specifies CASSSNSAVEETQYF.

This chain connects TRBV7-6 to TRBJ2-5, with 9 bases matching TRBD1. After removal of 2 bases from V and 5 bases from J, the junction contained 6 bases not matched to a gene. Germline lookup yields CDR1 SGHVS and CDR2 FNYEAQ. The CDR3 contains 15 residues. The CDR3 nucleotides are TGTGCCAGCAGCTTATCCGGGACAGGGTTTGAGACCCAGTACTTC. Amino acid sequence: CASSLSGTGFETQYF. The full variable domain, with the rest looked up from reference TRBV7-6 and TRBJ2-5, is GAGVSQSPRYKVTKRGQDVALRCDPISGHVSLYWYRQALGQGPEFLTYFNYEAQQDKSGLPNDRFSAERPEGSISTLTIQRTEQRDSAMYRCASSLSGTGFETQYFGPGTRLLVL.

Ten or more counts support this clonotype. This sequence joins TRBV29-1 and TRBJ2-1; TRBD2 matches at 7 bases. J gave up 4 bases and V 5 bases, and 8 bases lay outside the gene matches. Germline CDR1 and CDR2: SQVTM and ANQGSEA. This CDR3 has 14 amino acids. CDR3 nucleotide sequence: TGCAGCGTTCCCCGGGACTATGGATACAATGAGCAGTTCTTC. Translation: CSVPRDYGYNEQFF.

This clonotype was counted many times. The J gene is TRBJ2-2, the V gene TRBV20-1; the match to TRBD2 covers 8 bases. The CDR3 is 14 amino acids. V lost 5 bases to trimming and J lost 6 bases; unmatched junction nucleotides: 8. Germline CDR1 and CDR2: DFQATT and SNEGSKA (reference sequence). Here the CDR3 reads CSAPGLGRSGELFF. The DNA of the CDR3 is TGCAGTGCTCCGGGACTAGGACGATCCGGGGAGCTGTTTTTT.

This clonotype has a count of ten or more. J is TRBJ2-6 and V is TRBV28, with 9 bases matching TRBD1. CDR3 length: 18 amino acids. The germline V gene has CDR1 MDHEN and CDR2 SYDVKM. Losses at the gene ends were 6 bases for V and 0 bases for J; bases not matched to a gene: 9. The CDR3 spells CASRPVGTGNSGANVLTF. The CDR3 DNA reads as TGTGCCAGCAGGCCTGTCGGGACAGGGAACTCTGGGGCCAACGTCCTGACTTTC.

By sample fraction, this clonotype is medium-sized. This chain joins TRBV25-1 and TRBJ2-7; tentatively, D is TRBD1 (5 bases). The CDR3 has 13 amino acids. Germline lookup yields CDR1 MGHDK and CDR2 SYGVNS. Trimming shortened V by 5 bases and J by 5 bases, and 13 bases separated the two germline ends. Written as DNA, the CDR3 is TGTGCCAGCAGTCCTGCAGGGTTCAACGAGCAGTACGTC. Protein sequence: CASSPAGFNEQYV.

This clonotype qualifies as medium-sized. The CDR3 DNA reads as TGTGCCAGTAGCACCGACGGGACATCTTATGGCTACACCTTC. Protein product: CASSTDGTSYGYTF. This rearrangement joins TRBV19 to TRBJ1-2; D is possibly TRBD1 (6 bases). The CDR3 is 14 residues long. CDR1 is LNHDA, CDR2 SQIVND, per germline (reference sequence). Trimming removed 6 bases at V and 5 bases at J, with 16 bases between.

The J gene is TRBJ1-1, the V gene TRBV11-3, with D perhaps TRBD1 (5 bases). With 6 bases removed from V and 7 bases from J, the gap between germline ends came to 12 bases. The germline V gene has CDR1 SGHNT and CDR2 YENEEA. This CDR3 contains 12 residues. This chain's CDR3 is CASREGDGEAFF. The CDR3 nucleotides read TGTGCCAGCAGGGAAGGGGACGGTGAAGCTTTCTTT.

Only a few counts were recorded for this clonotype. V is TRBV7-9 and J is TRBJ2-2; 7 nucleotides match TRBD2. The V gene end was trimmed by 4 bases and the J gene end by 5 bases; junction bases not matched to a gene: 7. This CDR3 spans 15 amino acids. CDR1 and CDR2 from the germline V gene are SEHNR and FQNEAQ (reference sequence). The DNA of the CDR3 is TGTGCCAGCAGCTCGCATCGCGGGGGAACCGGGGAGCTGTTTTTT. It codes for CASSSHRGGTGELFF.

Ten or more counts support this clonotype. CDR3 sequence (DNA): TGTGCCAGCAGCACATCGACAGGGAACACTGAAGCTTTCTTT. Translation gives CASSTSTGNTEAFF. V is TRBV5-5 and J is TRBJ1-1; possible D gene TRBD1, 6 bases. Trimming stripped 4 bases from V and 1 base from J, with 11 bases between. The CDR3 runs 14 residues. Looked up from germline, CDR1 is SGHKS and CDR2 is YYEKEE (reference sequence).

This clonotype showed up many times. The chain is built from TRBV7-9 and TRBJ1-6, with D hard to call. Trimming left V 4 bases short and J 6 bases short, with 4 bases between. Germline CDR1 and CDR2: SEHNR and FQNEAQ (reference sequence). The CDR3 length is 12 residues. This chain's CDR3 is CASSWTNSPLHF. The DNA for the CDR3 is TGTGCCAGCAGCTGGACTAATTCACCCCTCCACTTT.

The V call is TRBV28, the J call TRBJ2-1; 9 bases agree with TRBD1. The CDR3 length is 10 residues. Germline V gives CDR1 MDHEN, CDR2 SYDVKM. V lost 6 bases to trimming and J lost 15 bases; unmatched junction nucleotides: 3. This chain's CDR3 is CASRPQGAFF. The CDR3 nucleotides are TGTGCCAGCAGACCACAGGGGGCGTTCTTC.

This clonotype was detected many times. V and J are TRBV5-1 and TRBJ2-2; TRBD2 matches at 7 bases. CDR3 length: 15 amino acids. J gave up 5 bases and V 4 bases, and 8 bases lay outside the gene matches. Germline assignment: CDR1 SGHRS and CDR2 YFSETQ. Here the CDR3 reads CASSGEGLRTGELFF. The CDR3 DNA is TGCGCCAGCAGCGGGGAGGGCCTACGAACCGGGGAGCTGTTTTTT.

This clonotype was found many times. This chain uses TRBV28 with TRBJ2-1, with 7 bases that match TRBD2. The CDR3 has 18 amino acids. Losses at the gene ends were 5 bases for V and 5 bases for J; bases not matched to a gene: 18. Germline V gene lookup returns CDR1 MDHEN and CDR2 SYDVKM. The DNA for the CDR3 is TGTGCCAGCAGTCCCACACCCCGGACTAGAGATGGGGACAATGAGCAGTTCTTC. Translating gives CASSPTPRTRDGDNEQFF.

This clonotype came up many times. The chain links TRBV10-2 to TRBJ1-5; D is unresolved. In germline, CDR1 is WSHSY, CDR2 SAAADI. This CDR3 is built from 15 residues. The V gene lost 3 bases and the J gene lost 1 base, with 10 bases spanning the gap. The CDR3 bases are TGCGCCAGCAGTGAAGGGAGGTGGAGCAATCAGCCCCAGCATTTT. Residues: CASSEGRWSNQPQHF.

This chain connects TRBV6-5 to TRBJ2-4; D remains unclear. CDR3 length equals 13 residues. Deletions cut 0 bases from V and 5 bases from J, with 5 bases between. Germline-derived CDR1 and CDR2 are MNHEY and SVGAGI. CDR3 region: CASSYSWENIQYF. The DNA for the CDR3 is TGTGCCAGCAGTTACTCGTGGGAAAACATTCAGTACTTC.

This clonotype has ten or more counts. This chain joins TRBV7-2 and TRBJ2-1; the match to TRBD1 covers 7 bases. V lost 1 base, J lost 3 bases, and 6 bases stayed unmatched. From germline, CDR1 is SGHTA and CDR2 FQGNSA. The CDR3 length is 16 residues. This CDR3 reads CASSLGGQLIYNEQFF. The DNA of the CDR3 is TGTGCCAGCAGCTTAGGGGGACAGTTAATCTACAATGAGCAGTTCTTC.

This clonotype is classed as medium-sized. The V and J genes are TRBV24-1 and TRBJ2-2, with D unresolved. This CDR3 is built from 12 residues. CDR1 is KGHDR, CDR2 SFDVKD, per germline. V gave up 7 bases and J gave up 5 bases, with 7 bases separating them. The CDR3 nucleotides read TGTGCCACCAGGGGTTTTACCGGGGAGCTGTTTTTT. As protein: CATRGFTGELFF.

There are many counts of this clonotype. As DNA, the CDR3 is TGCAGTGCTAAACCGGGACATTCGCACTACGAGCAGTACGTC. Its protein product is CSAKPGHSHYEQYV. The rearrangement joins TRBV20-1 to TRBJ2-7, with D tentatively TRBD1 (6 bases). V shed 4 bases and J shed 3 bases, with 16 bases lying between them. CDR1 is DFQATT and CDR2 is SNEGSKA in the germline V gene (reference sequence). The CDR3 runs to 14 residues.

In this sample, this clonotype turned up many times. The J gene is TRBJ2-3, the V gene TRBV11-1; 9 bases align to TRBD2. The CDR3 loop spans 15 amino acids. J lost 4 bases, V lost 5 bases, and 7 bases had no gene match. CDR1 SGHAT and CDR2 FQDESV come from the germline V gene (reference sequence). CDR3: CASSPGTSSADTQYF. DNA of the CDR3: TGTGCCAGCAGCCCGGGGACTAGCTCCGCAGATACGCAGTATTTT.

This clonotype was found many times. The CDR3 DNA reads as TGCGCCAGCAGCCAGCACAGGGGGAACTACGAGCAGTACTTC. The encoded protein is CASSQHRGNYEQYF. This chain links TRBV4-3 with TRBJ2-7; 8 bases agree with TRBD1. Germline V lookup: CDR1 LGHNA, CDR2 YSLEER. Germline trimming cut 3 bases from V and 3 bases from J; bases unmatched to any gene: 4. The length of the CDR3 is 14 residues.

This clonotype was seen many times. The V gene is TRBV20-1, the J gene TRBJ1-6; TRBD1 is a possible D gene (5 bases). The length of the CDR3 is 15 residues. With 4 bases removed from V and 2 bases from J, the gap between germline ends came to 12 bases. The germline V gene has CDR1 DFQATT and CDR2 SNEGSKA (reference sequence). This CDR3 reads CSAKEPGPYNSPLHF. The CDR3 DNA follows: TGCAGTGCTAAAGAGCCGGGACCCTATAATTCACCCCTCCACTTT.

This clonotype was recorded a few times. The chain joins TRBV12-3 or TRBV12-4 to TRBJ1-4, with D perhaps matching TRBD1 (5 bases). The CDR3 loop spans 15 amino acids. Deletions cut 6 bases from V and 4 bases from J, with 15 bases between. The CDR3 DNA reads TGTGCCAGCAGGTCTACCGGGACTTTTAATGAAAAACTGTTTTTT. Translation: CASRSTGTFNEKLFF.